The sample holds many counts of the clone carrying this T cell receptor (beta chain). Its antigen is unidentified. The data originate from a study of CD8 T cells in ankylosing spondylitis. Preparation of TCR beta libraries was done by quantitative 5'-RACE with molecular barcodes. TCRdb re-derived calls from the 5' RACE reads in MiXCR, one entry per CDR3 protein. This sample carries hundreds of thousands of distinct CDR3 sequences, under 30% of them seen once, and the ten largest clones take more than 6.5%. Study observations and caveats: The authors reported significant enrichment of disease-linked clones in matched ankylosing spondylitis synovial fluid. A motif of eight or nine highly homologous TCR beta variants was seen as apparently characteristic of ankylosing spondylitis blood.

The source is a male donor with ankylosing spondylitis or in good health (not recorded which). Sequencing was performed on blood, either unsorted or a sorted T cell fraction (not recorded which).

In DNA form, the CDR3 reads TGCAGTGCTAGAGACAGGGACGGCAATAACTATGGCTACACCTTC. Translated: CSARDRDGNNYGYTF. The chain joins TRBV20-1 to TRBJ1-2, with a weak D call TRBD1 (5 bases). Germline V gives CDR1 DFQATT, CDR2 SNEGSKA (reference sequence). V was cut by 0 bases and J by 1 base, with 12 bases left in between. The length of the CDR3 is 15 residues.